Included here is one T cell receptor beta chain sequence, with context. The data originate from a study of shared clonotypes between healthy human individuals. The V gene lost 2 bases and the J gene lost 6 bases, with 14 bases spanning the gap. This CDR3 contains 15 residues. Germline values: CDR1 SGDLS, CDR2 YYNGEE. TCRdb keeps only in-frame clones here, not all; method: immunoSEQ multiplex PCR. The top ten clones hold about 0.45% of a sample with about 1.5 million clones, approximately 98% of them seen once. The donors were adults (healthy and HIV-negative) with no recent acute infections or vaccinations.

The sequence derives from a man under 40 in good health. The chain employs TRBV9 and TRBJ2-2; D is ambiguous. The specimen sequenced was naive CD4+ T cells sorted from blood. Documented subset: CD45RA+ positively selected. In DNA form, the CDR3 reads TGTGCCAGCAGCGTGGTCGTTACTTCCCCCGGGGAGCTGTTTTTT. Translation gives CASSVVVTSPGELFF.